The rows below give T cell receptor beta chains drawn from one sample of a study of shared clonotypes between healthy human individuals. TCRdb's copy holds only in-frame clones and misses some; the assay was immunoSEQ multiplex PCR. The sample records some 900,000 clones, about 80% being singletons. The specimen was memory CD4+ T cells sorted from blood. The receptors shown here come from a man between 18 and 35 years old in good health. Both conserved end residues are part of each CDR3. A D gene is named only where the DNA matches it firmly. Clone sizes are given selectively: once, few, many, or a class where the clone is expanded.

>TRBJ2-5|TRBV7-2|NA|NA
TGTGCCAGCAGCTTAACAGGGATGGTACAAGAGACCCAGTACTTC
CASSLTGMVQETQYF
>TRBJ2-1|TRBV30|NA|NA
TGTGCCTGGAGTCCCCGGAGGACTAACCATCCCAATGAGCAGTTCTTC
CAWSPRRTNHPNEQFF
>TRBJ2-3|TRBV4-1|NA|few
TGCGCCAGCAGCCAAGACCACCGAGGGACAGATACGCAGTATTTT
CASSQDHRGTDTQYF
>TRBJ1-2|TRBV6-1|TRBD1|NA
TGTGCCAGCAACCCCACAGGGGCACATGGCTACACCTTC
CASNPTGAHGYTF
>TRBJ1-1|TRBV11-2|TRBD1|NA
TGTGCCAGCACCTGGACAGGGGCTAACACTGAAGCTTTCTTT
CASTWTGANTEAFF
>TRBJ1-5|TRBV5-5|TRBD1|once
TGTGCCAGCAGCGCGACAGGGATTAGCAATCAGCCCCAGCATTTT
CASSATGISNQPQHF
>TRBJ2-7|TRBV5-1|TRBD1|NA
TGCGCCAGCAGCTTAGACAGGGGGGACCACGAGCAGTACTTC
CASSLDRGDHEQYF
>TRBJ2-3|TRBV6-5|NA|NA
TGTGCCAGCCGGGGAAGCACAGATACGCAGTATTTT
CASRGSTDTQYF
>TRBJ2-6|TRBV12-5|NA|NA
TGTGCTAGTGGTTTGGGACAGGCTGGGGCCAACGTCCTGACTTTC
CASGLGQAGANVLTF
>TRBJ2-2|TRBV5-4|NA|NA
TGTGCCAGCAAGGGAGATCGCTTCCCCGGGGAGCTGTTTTTT
CASKGDRFPGELFF
>TRBJ2-3|TRBV10-3|TRBD1|NA
TGTGCCATCAGTGAAGGGACAGTCTCGCGGGATACGCAGTATTTT
CAISEGTVSRDTQYF
>TRBJ2-4|TRBV19|TRBD1|NA
TGTGCCAGTAGTAACTCCGGGACAGCTTTAGCCAAAAACATTCAGTACTTC
CASSNSGTALAKNIQYF
>TRBJ2-1|TRBV10-1|TRBD1|NA
TGCGCCAGCAGTGGTACCGGGACAGGGCACAATGAGCAGTTCTTC
CASSGTGTGHNEQFF
>TRBJ1-2|TRBV28|NA|few
TGTGCCAGCAGTACCAGGACAGTAGATGGCTACACCTTC
CASSTRTVDGYTF